The sequence of this T cell receptor (beta chain) was determined in a study of long-term antiretroviral therapy in people with HIV. Every sample had 1-10 million cryopreserved PBMC in it before DNA extraction. Of note for this clone: Its target is not known.

The CDR3 spans 12 residues. The germline V gene has CDR1 MNHEY and CDR2 SVGAGI. V dropped 11 bases and J dropped 10 bases, with 20 bases sitting between them. The run of the v3.0 immunoSEQ assay was at survey level. TCRdb keeps only in-frame clones here, not all; method: immunoSEQ multiplex PCR. This repertoire shows roughly 25,000 clones, about 80% found once; its top ten account for roughly 5%. The study's findings and limits: Specimen acquisition occurred between the mid-2000s and the late 2010s, potentially under older ART regimens. Upon ART, diversity increased but remained lower than transplant donor controls. Pre-ART expanded clones dominated the repertoire at every time point.

V and J are TRBV6-5 and TRBJ1-2, with a possible D match to TRBD1 (5 bases). Sequences were derived from unsorted PBMCs, sampled 0.7 years before starting antiretroviral therapy. This receptor was taken from a man aged 25 to 45 with HIV. The CDR3 DNA follows: TGTGCCTCATACGGGGGGGGTATGTCCTACACCTTC. Amino acids: CASYGGGMSYTF.